This record looks at one T cell receptor beta chain sequence and its context. Its target is not known. Unrecorded immune exposure was likely among donors, who were nominally healthy when sampled. This entry belongs to a study of cytomegalovirus exposure and HLA in healthy donors. General study points: The study listed about 150 cytomegalovirus-associated TCR beta chains.

Both 60 Vbeta primers and 13 Jbeta primers went into the PCR. Data came from immunoSEQ multiplex PCR; TCRdb stores just in-frame clones and leaves some out. The sample records 110,000 to 150,000 clones, roughly 77% being singletons. Germline trimming cut 5 bases from V and 3 bases from J; bases unmatched to any gene: 15. CDR3 length: 17 amino acids. Germline V gene lookup returns CDR1 SGHNT and CDR2 YYREEE (reference sequence). The chain couples TRBV5-4 to TRBJ2-5; 8 bases line up with TRBD1. The sample was PBMCs. This TCR derives from a male donor in good health and CMV-seronegative. The CDR3 region has the DNA TGTGCCAGCAGAATATTTACAGGGGGATTAGACAAAGAGACCCAGTACTTC. Its translation: CASRIFTGGLDKETQYF.